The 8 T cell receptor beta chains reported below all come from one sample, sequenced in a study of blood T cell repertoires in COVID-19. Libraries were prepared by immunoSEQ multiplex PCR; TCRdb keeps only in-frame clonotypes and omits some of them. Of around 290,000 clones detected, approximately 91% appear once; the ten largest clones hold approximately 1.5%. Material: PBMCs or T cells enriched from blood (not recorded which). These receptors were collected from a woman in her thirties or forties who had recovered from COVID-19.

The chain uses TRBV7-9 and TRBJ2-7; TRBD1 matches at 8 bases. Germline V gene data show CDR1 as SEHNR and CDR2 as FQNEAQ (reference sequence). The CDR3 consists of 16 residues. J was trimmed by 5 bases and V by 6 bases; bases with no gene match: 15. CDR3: CASRQAPGQDSHEQYF. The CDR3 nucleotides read TGTGCCAGCAGACAAGCACCGGGACAGGATTCCCACGAGCAGTACTTC.

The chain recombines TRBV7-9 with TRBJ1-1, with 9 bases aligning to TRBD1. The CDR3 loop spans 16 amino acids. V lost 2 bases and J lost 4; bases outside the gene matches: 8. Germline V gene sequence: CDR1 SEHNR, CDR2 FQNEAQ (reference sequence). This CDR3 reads CASSLRTGARRTEAFF. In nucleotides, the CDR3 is TGTGCCAGCAGCTTACGGACAGGGGCCCGTCGCACTGAAGCTTTCTTT.

CDR3 protein: CAWSGGQGARTEAFF. The CDR3 DNA reads TGTGCCTGGAGTGGGGGACAGGGGGCGAGGACTGAAGCTTTCTTT. This sequence joins TRBV30 and TRBJ1-1; 12 positions agree with TRBD1. Germline assignment: CDR1 GTSNPN and CDR2 SVGIG (reference sequence). The CDR3 covers 15 residues. V trimming: 1 base; J trimming: 5 bases; junction bases outside the gene matches: 5.

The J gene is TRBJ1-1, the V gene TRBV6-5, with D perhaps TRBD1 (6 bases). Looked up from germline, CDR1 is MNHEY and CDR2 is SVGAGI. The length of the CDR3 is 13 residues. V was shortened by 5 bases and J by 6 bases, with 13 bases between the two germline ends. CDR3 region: CASSLNRVSEAFF. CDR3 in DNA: TGTGCCAGCAGTCTTAACAGGGTATCTGAAGCTTTCTTT.

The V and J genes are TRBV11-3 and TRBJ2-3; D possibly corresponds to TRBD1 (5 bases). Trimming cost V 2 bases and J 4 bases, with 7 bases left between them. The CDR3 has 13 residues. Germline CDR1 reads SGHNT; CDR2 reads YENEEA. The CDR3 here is CASSLTGSDTQYF. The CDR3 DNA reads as TGTGCCAGCAGCTTAACAGGATCAGATACGCAGTATTTT.

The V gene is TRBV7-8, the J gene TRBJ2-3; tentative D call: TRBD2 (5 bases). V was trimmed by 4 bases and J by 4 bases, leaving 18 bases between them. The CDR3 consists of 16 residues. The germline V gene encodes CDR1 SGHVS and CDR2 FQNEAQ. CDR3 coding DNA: TGTGCCAGCAGCTCGGTACGGCCAGTCGGGGCAGATACGCAGTATTTT. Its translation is CASSSVRPVGADTQYF.

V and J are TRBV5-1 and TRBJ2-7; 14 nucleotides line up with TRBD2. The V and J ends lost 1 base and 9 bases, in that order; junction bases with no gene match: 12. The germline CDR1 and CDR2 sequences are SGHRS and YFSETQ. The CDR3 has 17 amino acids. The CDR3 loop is CASSLSGLAGGSLLQYF. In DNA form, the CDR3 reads TGCGCCAGCAGCTTGTCTGGACTAGCGGGAGGCTCCTTATTGCAGTACTTC.

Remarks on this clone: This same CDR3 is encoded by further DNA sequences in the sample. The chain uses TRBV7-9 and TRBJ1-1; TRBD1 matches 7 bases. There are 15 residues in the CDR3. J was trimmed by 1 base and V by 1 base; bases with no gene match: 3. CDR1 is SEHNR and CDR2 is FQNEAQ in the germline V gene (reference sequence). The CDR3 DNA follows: TGTGCCAGCAGCTTAGTTAGGACAGGGAACACTGAAGCTTTCTTT. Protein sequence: CASSLVRTGNTEAFF.